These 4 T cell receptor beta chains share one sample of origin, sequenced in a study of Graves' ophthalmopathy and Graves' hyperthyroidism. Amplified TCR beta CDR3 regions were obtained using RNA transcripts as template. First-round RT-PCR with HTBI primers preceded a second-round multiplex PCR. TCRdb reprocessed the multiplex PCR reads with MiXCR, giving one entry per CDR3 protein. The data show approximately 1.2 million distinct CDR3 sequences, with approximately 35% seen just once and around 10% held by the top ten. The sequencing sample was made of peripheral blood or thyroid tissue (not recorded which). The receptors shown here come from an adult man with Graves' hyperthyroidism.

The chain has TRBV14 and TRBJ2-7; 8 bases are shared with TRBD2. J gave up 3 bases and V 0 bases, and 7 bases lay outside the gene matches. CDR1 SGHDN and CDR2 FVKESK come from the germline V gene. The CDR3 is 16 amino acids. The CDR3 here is CASSQDRSGRYYEQYF. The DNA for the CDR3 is TGTGCCAGCAGCCAAGATCGAAGCGGGAGATACTACGAGCAGTACTTC.

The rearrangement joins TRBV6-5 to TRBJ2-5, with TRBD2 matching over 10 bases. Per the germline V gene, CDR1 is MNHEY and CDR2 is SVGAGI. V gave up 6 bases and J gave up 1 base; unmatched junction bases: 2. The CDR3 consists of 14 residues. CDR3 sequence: CASRSSGSQETQYF. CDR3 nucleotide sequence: TGTGCCAGCAGGTCTAGCGGGAGCCAAGAGACCCAGTACTTC.

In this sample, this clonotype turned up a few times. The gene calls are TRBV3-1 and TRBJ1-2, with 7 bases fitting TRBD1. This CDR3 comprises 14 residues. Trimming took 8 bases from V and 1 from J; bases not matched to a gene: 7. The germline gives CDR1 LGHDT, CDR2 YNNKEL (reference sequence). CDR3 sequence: CASGRQGLNYGYTF. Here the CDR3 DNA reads TGTGCCAGCGGAAGACAGGGACTTAACTATGGCTACACCTTC.

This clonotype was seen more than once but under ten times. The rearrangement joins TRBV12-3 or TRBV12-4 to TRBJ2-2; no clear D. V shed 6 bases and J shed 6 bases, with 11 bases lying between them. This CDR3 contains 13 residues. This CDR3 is CASSPVVAGELFF. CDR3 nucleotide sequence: TGTGCCAGCAGCCCTGTGGTCGCCGGGGAGCTGTTTTTT.